This TCR beta chain was recovered during a study of shared clonotypes between healthy human individuals. TCRdb keeps only in-frame clones here, not all; method: immunoSEQ multiplex PCR. The repertoire consists of some 1,400,000 clones, with roughly 95% occurring once and the leading ten covering over 1%. The clonotype was recovered from a man younger than 40 in good health. Sequenced material: naive CD4+ T cells sorted from blood. The subset here: CD45RA+ positively selected.

CDR3 DNA: TGCGCCAGCAGCTTAGGACAGGGGGCGATAACTGAAGCTTTCTTT. Translation: CASSLGQGAITEAFF. The V and J genes are TRBV5-1 and TRBJ1-1, with 11 bases aligning to TRBD1. This CDR3 region has 15 residues. V trimming: 2 bases; J trimming: 5 bases; junction bases outside the gene matches: 5. Germline V lookup: CDR1 SGHRS, CDR2 YFSETQ.